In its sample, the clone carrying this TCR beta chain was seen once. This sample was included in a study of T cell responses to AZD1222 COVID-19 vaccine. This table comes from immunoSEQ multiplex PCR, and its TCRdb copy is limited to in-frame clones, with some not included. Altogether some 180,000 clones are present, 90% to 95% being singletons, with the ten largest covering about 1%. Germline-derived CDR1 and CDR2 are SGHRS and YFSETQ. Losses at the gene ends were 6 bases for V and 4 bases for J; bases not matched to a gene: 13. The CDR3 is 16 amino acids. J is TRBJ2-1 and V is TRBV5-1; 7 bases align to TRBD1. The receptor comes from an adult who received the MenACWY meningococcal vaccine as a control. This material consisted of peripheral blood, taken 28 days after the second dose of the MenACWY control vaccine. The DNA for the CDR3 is TGCGCCAGCAAGCTTGGTTCCGGGACAGTATACAATGAGCAGTTCTTC. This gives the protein CASKLGSGTVYNEQFF.